This paragraph covers one T cell receptor (beta chain) sequence. This sample is drawn from a study of blood T cell repertoires in COVID-19. V lost 6 bases, J lost 4 bases, and 16 bases lay in between. The CDR3 is 15 residues long. Germline values: CDR1 MNHEY, CDR2 SMNVEV (reference sequence). In terms of age and location, participants ranged from about 18 to 95 years and lived in about 25 US areas. Cohorts were based on clinical histories the participants reported. Two negative PCRs, clearance, or symptom resolution characterized the recovered Cohort 3 donors. In the original processing: How many nucleated cells were present was estimated from reference gene primer amplification. Using immunoSEQ multiplex PCR, the repertoire was profiled, and TCRdb retains in-frame clones only, with some absent. D and trimming come from the DNA, and the V and J calls and clone size come from that table. Of under 450,000 clones in the sample, more than 85% were seen once.

This TCR was sampled from a woman between 25 and 40 years old who had recovered from COVID-19. J is TRBJ2-1 and V is TRBV27; weak D call: TRBD2 (7 bases). The sequenced sample consisted of PBMCs or T cells enriched from blood (not recorded which). CDR3 amino acids: CASSSGGQAYNEQFF. The CDR3 DNA follows: TGTGCCAGCAGCTCGGGGGGACAAGCTTACAATGAGCAGTTCTTC.